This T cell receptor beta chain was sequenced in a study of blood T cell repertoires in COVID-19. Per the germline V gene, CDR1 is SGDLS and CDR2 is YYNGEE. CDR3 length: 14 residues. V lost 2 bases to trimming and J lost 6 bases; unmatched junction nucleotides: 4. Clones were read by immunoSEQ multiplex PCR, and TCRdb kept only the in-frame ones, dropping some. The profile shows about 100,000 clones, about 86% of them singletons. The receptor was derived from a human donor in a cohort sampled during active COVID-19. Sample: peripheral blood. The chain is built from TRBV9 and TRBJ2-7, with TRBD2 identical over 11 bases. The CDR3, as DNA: TGTGCCAGCAGCGTCGGGACTAGCGGCGCCGAGCAGTACTTC. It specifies CASSVGTSGAEQYF.